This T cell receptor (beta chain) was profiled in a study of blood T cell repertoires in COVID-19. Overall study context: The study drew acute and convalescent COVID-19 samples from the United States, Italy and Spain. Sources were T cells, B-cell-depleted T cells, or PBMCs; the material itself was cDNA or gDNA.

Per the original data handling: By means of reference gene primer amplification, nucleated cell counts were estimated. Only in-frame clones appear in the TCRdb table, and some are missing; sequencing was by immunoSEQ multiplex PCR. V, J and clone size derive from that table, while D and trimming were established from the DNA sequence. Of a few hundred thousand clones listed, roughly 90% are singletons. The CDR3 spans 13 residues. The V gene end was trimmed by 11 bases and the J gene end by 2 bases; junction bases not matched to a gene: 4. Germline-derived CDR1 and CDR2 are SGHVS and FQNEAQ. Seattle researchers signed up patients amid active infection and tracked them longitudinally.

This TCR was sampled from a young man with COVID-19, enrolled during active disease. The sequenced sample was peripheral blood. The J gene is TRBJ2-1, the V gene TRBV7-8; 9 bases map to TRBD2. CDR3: CAVGGRAYNEQFF. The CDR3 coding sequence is TGTGCCGTTGGCGGGAGGGCCTACAATGAGCAGTTCTTC.